These 19 T cell receptor beta chains came from one sample sequenced in a study of T cell changes during pregnancy in multiple sclerosis. Measured with immunoSEQ multiplex PCR; TCRdb has only the in-frame clones, and not every one. Among 100,000 or so clones listed, approximately 94% were seen once. Specimen: peripheral blood, collected before pregnancy. These receptors came from a female donor with multiple sclerosis, enrolled in a pregnancy study.

The rearrangement links TRBV7-9 to TRBJ2-7, with D maybe TRBD1 (6 bases). Trimming removed 8 bases at V and 2 bases at J, with 13 bases between. Looked up from germline, CDR1 is SEHNR and CDR2 is FQNEAQ (reference sequence). CDR3 length: 13 residues. The CDR3 DNA reads TGTGCCAGCGCAGACAGGACCACCTACGAGCAGTACTTC. Encoded protein: CASADRTTYEQYF.

This clone appeared a single time. V gene TRBV6-5 combines with J gene TRBJ1-3; D not resolved. V lost 0 bases, J lost 2 bases, and 11 bases lay in between. This CDR3 is built from 16 residues. Looked up from germline, CDR1 is MNHEY and CDR2 is SVGAGI. The CDR3 DNA follows: TGTGCCAGCAGTTACTCGAGCGGGCCCCCTGGAAACACCATATATTTT. Translating gives CASSYSSGPPGNTIYF.

This rearrangement joins TRBV30 to TRBJ1-1, with a weak D call TRBD1 (6 bases). This CDR3 spans 12 amino acids. The germline V and J ends were trimmed by 2 bases and 11 bases, with 15 bases remaining between them. The germline CDR1 and CDR2 sequences are GTSNPN and SVGIG (reference sequence). In nucleotides, the CDR3 is TGTGCCTGGAGTCCACAGGGCCCCGGGGCTTTCTTT. It is translated as CAWSPQGPGAFF.

The chain combines TRBV9 with TRBJ1-1, with TRBD1 matching 8 bases. The germline V gene has CDR1 SGDLS and CDR2 YYNGEE. The V segment lost 6 bases and the J segment 0 bases; nucleotides outside the gene matches: 10. The CDR3 is 16 residues long. CDR3 coding DNA: TGTGCCAGCACGCCGGGACAGGTTCCTGTGAACACTGAAGCTTTCTTT. Translating gives CASTPGQVPVNTEAFF. The whole variable domain, remainder taken from reference TRBV9 and TRBJ1-1, is DSGVTQTPKHLITATGQRVTLRCSPRSGDLSVYWYQQSLDQGLQFLIQYYNGEERAKGNILERFSAQQFPDLHSELNLSSLELGDSALYFCASTPGQVPVNTEAFFGQGTRLTVV.

The CDR3 DNA follows: TGTGCCAGTCAGCGAATTACAGGGACCTACGAGCAGTACTTC. Amino acid sequence: CASQRITGTYEQYF. The chain combines TRBV28 with TRBJ2-7; D might be TRBD1 (6 bases). Germline V gene data show CDR1 as MDHEN and CDR2 as SYDVKM. The CDR3 spans 14 residues. The ends were cut back, 9 bases at V and 2 bases at J, with 17 bases in the middle.

The rearrangement joins TRBV4-3 to TRBJ2-7; 9 bases align to TRBD1. Germline V CDR1 and CDR2: LGHNA, YSLEER. Trimming removed 5 bases from V and 2 bases from J; junction bases left unmatched: 7. The CDR3 extends over 15 amino acids. CDR3 loop: CASSKWTGATYEQYF. CDR3 coding DNA: TGCGCCAGCAGCAAATGGACAGGGGCGACCTACGAGCAGTACTTC.

This chain joins TRBV9 and TRBJ2-7, with TRBD2 identical over 8 bases. After removal of 4 bases from V and 6 bases from J, the junction contained 15 bases not matched to a gene. The CDR3 spans 16 residues. Germline V CDR1 and CDR2: SGDLS, YYNGEE. In DNA form, the CDR3 reads TGTGCCAGCAGCTCCCGGGGGGGGGCATTGCAGTCCGAGCAGTACTTC. Its translation: CASSSRGGALQSEQYF.

This clone was counted a single time. Germline and junction disagree at one end, which may indicate a read error. The chain recombines TRBV5-6 with TRBJ1-1; 11 nucleotides line up with TRBD1. CDR3 length equals 17 residues. The germline V gene encodes CDR1 SGHDT and CDR2 YYEEEE. The CDR3 coding sequence is TGTGCCAGCAGCTTATTACGGACAGGGGGCTTGGGCACTAAAGCTTTCTTT. Translation: CASSLLRTGGLGTKAFF.

This clone was picked up a small number of times. CDR3 DNA sequence: TGCGCCAGCAGCTGGGACAGGAACACTGAAGCTTTCTTT. Translating gives CASSWDRNTEAFF. The J gene is TRBJ1-1, the V gene TRBV5-1, with 7 bases lining up with TRBD1. The CDR3 spans 13 residues. Trimming at V came to 3 bases and at J to 1 base, leaving 0 bases not matched to a gene. The germline CDR1 and CDR2 sequences are SGHRS and YFSETQ.

This chain links TRBV7-9 with TRBJ1-2; D possibly corresponds to TRBD1 (5 bases). Per the germline V gene, CDR1 is SEHNR and CDR2 is FQNEAQ (reference sequence). The V and J ends lost 2 bases and 7 bases respectively, with 26 bases between them. The CDR3 sequence is 18 residues long. Here the CDR3 DNA reads TGTGCCAGCAGCTTATTCTCGGACACCGGAAAGAATTCAGGTGGCTACACCTTC. Protein sequence: CASSLFSDTGKNSGGYTF.

The chain links TRBV25-1 to TRBJ2-1, with D unclear. CDR1 is MGHDK and CDR2 is SYGVNS in the germline V gene. This CDR3 is 14 amino acids long. V dropped 3 bases and J dropped 11 bases, with 17 bases sitting between them. The CDR3 sequence: CASSDVARSLKQFF. CDR3 in DNA: TGTGCCAGCAGTGATGTGGCGCGGTCGCTGAAGCAGTTCTTC.

The chain employs TRBV7-9 and TRBJ1-2; 8 nucleotides line up with TRBD1. The CDR3 extends over 15 amino acids. J was trimmed by 3 bases and V by 4 bases; bases with no gene match: 7. Germline loops: CDR1 SEHNR, CDR2 FQNEAQ (reference sequence). The CDR3 reads CASSSIQGVDYGYTF. The CDR3, as DNA: TGTGCCAGCAGCTCTATACAGGGGGTCGACTATGGCTACACCTTC.

This chain links TRBV19 with TRBJ2-7; TRBD2 agrees at 8 bases. Per germline, CDR1 LNHDA and CDR2 SQIVND (reference sequence). V lost 3 bases to trimming and J lost 4 bases; unmatched junction nucleotides: 11. The CDR3 contains 16 residues. CDR3 protein: CASSMSASGSVYEQYF. The CDR3 DNA reads as TGTGCCAGTAGTATGAGTGCGAGCGGGAGCGTATACGAGCAGTACTTC. Using reference TRBV19 and TRBJ2-7 for the parts outside the CDR3, the full variable domain is DGGITQSPKYLFRKEGQNVTLSCEQNLNHDAMYWYRQDPGQGLRLIYYSQIVNDFQKGDIAEGYSVSREKKESFPLTVTSAQKNPTAFYLCASSMSASGSVYEQYFGPGTRLTVT.

This chain connects TRBV30 to TRBJ1-2; D unresolved. V was clipped by 2 bases and J by 3 bases, with 16 bases between them. Germline V lookup: CDR1 GTSNPN, CDR2 SVGIG (reference sequence). The CDR3 sequence is 15 residues long. The CDR3 sequence is CAWSPNVLADYGYTF. The CDR3 DNA reads as TGTGCCTGGAGTCCCAACGTTTTGGCAGACTATGGCTACACCTTC.

This chain uses TRBV6-5 with TRBJ2-5, with a weak D call TRBD2 (5 bases). This CDR3 has 15 amino acids. The V and J ends lost 6 bases and 5 bases respectively, with 19 bases between them. From germline, CDR1 is MNHEY and CDR2 SVGAGI. Here the CDR3 reads CASSRRSTSPETQYF. In DNA form, the CDR3 reads TGTGCCAGCAGCCGACGGAGCACTAGTCCCGAGACCCAGTACTTC.

The chain has TRBV5-1 and TRBJ2-5; D is uncertain. Germline values: CDR1 SGHRS, CDR2 YFSETQ. Trimming shortened V by 0 bases and J by 0 bases, and 9 bases separated the two germline ends. CDR3 length: 15 residues. The CDR3 nucleotides read TGCGCCAGCAGCTTGGGGAGCGTGTACCAAGAGACCCAGTACTTC. Translating it yields CASSLGSVYQETQYF.

This chain links TRBV18 with TRBJ2-1; tentatively, D is TRBD2 (6 bases). The CDR3 spans 16 residues. Trimming removed 3 bases from V and 8 bases from J, with 20 bases in between. Germline CDR1 KGHSH, CDR2 LQKENI. The CDR3 DNA sequence: TGTGCCAGCTCACCGGACTTATCGGGAGTAAACTATGAGCAGTTCTTC. Translation gives CASSPDLSGVNYEQFF. The full variable domain, its missing parts supplied by reference TRBV18 and TRBJ2-1, is NAGVMQNPRHLVRRRGQEARLRCSPMKGHSHVYWYRQLPEEGLKFMVYLQKENIIDESGMPKERFSAEFPKEGPSILRIQQVVRGDSAAYFCASSPDLSGVNYEQFFGPGTRLTVL.

The V gene is TRBV5-1, the J gene TRBJ2-2; TRBD2 aligns across 13 bases. Per germline, CDR1 SGHRS and CDR2 YFSETQ. The J segment lost 7 bases and the V segment lost 3 bases, leaving 6 bases of the junction unmatched. This CDR3 region has 16 residues. This CDR3 is CASSWTSGSNGGELFF. CDR3 DNA: TGCGCCAGCAGCTGGACTAGCGGGAGCAACGGCGGGGAGCTGTTTTTT.

This sequence joins TRBV2 and TRBJ2-1; 10 bases are shared with TRBD2. V lost 6 bases and J lost 0; bases outside the gene matches: 2. Germline V gene lookup returns CDR1 SNHLY and CDR2 FYNNEI. There are 15 residues in the CDR3. CDR3 sequence: CASSIAGGSYNEQFF. In DNA form, the CDR3 reads TGTGCCAGCAGCATAGCGGGGGGCTCCTACAATGAGCAGTTCTTC.